This T cell receptor beta chain appears in the sequencing data of a study of control samples from healthy donors and cancer patients. V lost 6 bases and J 8 bases, leaving 15 bases between the germline ends. This CDR3 region has 13 residues. Germline-derived CDR1 and CDR2 are MDHEN and SYDVKM. TCRdb keeps only in-frame clones here, not all; method: immunoSEQ multiplex PCR. This table has 65,000 to 85,000 clones, more than 70% appearing once. The rearrangement uses TRBV28 and TRBJ2-3; no reliable D call. The sequence was collected from a woman aged 50 to 60 with head and neck cancer. The source material was PBMCs. CDR3 sequence (DNA): TGTGCCAGCAGGGACCGTTTGGGCGGTACGCAGTATTTT. Its protein is CASRDRLGGTQYF. Together with reference TRBV28 and TRBJ2-3, the CDR3 gives the full variable domain: DVKVTQSSRYLVKRTGEKVFLECVQDMDHENMFWYRQDPGLGLRLIYFSYDVKMKEKGDIPEGYSVSREKKERFSLILESASTNQTSMYLCASRDRLGGTQYFGPGTRLTVL.